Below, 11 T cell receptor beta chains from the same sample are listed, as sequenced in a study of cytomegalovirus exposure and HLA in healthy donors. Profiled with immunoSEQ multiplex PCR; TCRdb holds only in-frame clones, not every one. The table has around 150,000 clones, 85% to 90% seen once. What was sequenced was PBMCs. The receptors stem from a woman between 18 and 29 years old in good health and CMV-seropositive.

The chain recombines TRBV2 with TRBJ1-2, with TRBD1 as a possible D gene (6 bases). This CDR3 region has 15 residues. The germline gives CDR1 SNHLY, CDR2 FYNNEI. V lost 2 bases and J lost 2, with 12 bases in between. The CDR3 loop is CASSESRGANYGYTF. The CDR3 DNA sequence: TGTGCCAGCAGTGAATCTCGGGGGGCAAACTATGGCTACACCTTC.

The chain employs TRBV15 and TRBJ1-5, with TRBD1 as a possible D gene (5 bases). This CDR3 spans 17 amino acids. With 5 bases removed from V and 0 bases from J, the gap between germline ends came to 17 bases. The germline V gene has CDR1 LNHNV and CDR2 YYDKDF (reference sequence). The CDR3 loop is CATSSGLGGPSNQPQHF. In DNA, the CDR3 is TGTGCCACCAGCTCAGGTCTGGGGGGACCTAGCAATCAGCCCCAGCATTTT.

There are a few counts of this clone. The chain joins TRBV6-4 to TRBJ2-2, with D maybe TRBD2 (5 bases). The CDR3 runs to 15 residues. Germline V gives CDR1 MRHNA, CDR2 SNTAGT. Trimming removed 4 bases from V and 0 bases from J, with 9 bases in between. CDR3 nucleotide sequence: TGTGCCAGCAGTGCCGAGGGAGCGAACACCGGGGAGCTGTTTTTT. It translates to CASSAEGANTGELFF.

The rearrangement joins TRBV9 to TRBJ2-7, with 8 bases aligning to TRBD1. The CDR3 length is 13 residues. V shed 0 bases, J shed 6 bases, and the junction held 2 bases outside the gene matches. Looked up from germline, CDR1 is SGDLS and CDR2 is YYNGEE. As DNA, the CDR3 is TGTGCCAGCAGCGTAGTCCAGGGGGCCGAGCAGTACTTC. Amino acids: CASSVVQGAEQYF. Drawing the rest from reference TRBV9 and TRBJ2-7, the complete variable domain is DSGVTQTPKHLITATGQRVTLRCSPRSGDLSVYWYQQSLDQGLQFLIQYYNGEERAKGNILERFSAQQFPDLHSELNLSSLELGDSALYFCASSVVQGAEQYFGPGTRLTVT.

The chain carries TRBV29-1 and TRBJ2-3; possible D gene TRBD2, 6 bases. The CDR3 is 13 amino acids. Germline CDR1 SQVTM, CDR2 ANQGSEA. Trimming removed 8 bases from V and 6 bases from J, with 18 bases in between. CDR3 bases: TGCAGCCTCAAGCCGGGAGTTGCGGATACGCAGTATTTT. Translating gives CSLKPGVADTQYF.

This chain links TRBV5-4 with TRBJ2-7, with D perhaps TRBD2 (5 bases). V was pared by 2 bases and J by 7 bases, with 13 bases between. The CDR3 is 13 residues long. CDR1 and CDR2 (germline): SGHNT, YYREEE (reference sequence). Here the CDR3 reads CASSFIGVGEQYF. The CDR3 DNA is TGTGCCAGCAGCTTCATCGGGGTGGGAGAGCAGTACTTC.

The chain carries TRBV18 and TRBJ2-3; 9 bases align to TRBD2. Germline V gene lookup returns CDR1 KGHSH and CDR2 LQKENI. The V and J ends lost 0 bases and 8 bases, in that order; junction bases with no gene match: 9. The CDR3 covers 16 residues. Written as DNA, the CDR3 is TGTGCCAGCTCACCACCCAAGCTAGCGGGGTCCCCTACGCAGTATTTT. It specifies CASSPPKLAGSPTQYF. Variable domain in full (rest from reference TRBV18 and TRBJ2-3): NAGVMQNPRHLVRRRGQEARLRCSPMKGHSHVYWYRQLPEEGLKFMVYLQKENIIDESGMPKERFSAEFPKEGPSILRIQQVVRGDSAAYFCASSPPKLAGSPTQYFGPGTRLTVL.

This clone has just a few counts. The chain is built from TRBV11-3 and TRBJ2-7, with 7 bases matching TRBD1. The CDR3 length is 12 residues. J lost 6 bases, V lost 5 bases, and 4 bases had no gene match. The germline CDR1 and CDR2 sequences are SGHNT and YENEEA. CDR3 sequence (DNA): TGTGCCAGCAGCCCGACAGGGACCGAGCAGTACTTC. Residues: CASSPTGTEQYF. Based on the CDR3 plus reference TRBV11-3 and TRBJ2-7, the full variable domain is EAGVVQSPRYKIIEKKQPVAFWCNPISGHNTLYWYLQNLGQGPELLIRYENEEAVDDSQLPKDRFSAERLKGVDSTLKIQPAELGDSAVYLCASSPTGTEQYFGPGTRLTVT.

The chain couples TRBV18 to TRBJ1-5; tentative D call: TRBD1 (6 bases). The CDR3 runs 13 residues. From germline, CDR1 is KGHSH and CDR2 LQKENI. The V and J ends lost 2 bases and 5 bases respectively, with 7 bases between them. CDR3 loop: CASSPGQHQPQHF. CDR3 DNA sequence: TGTGCCAGCTCACCAGGACAGCATCAGCCCCAGCATTTT.

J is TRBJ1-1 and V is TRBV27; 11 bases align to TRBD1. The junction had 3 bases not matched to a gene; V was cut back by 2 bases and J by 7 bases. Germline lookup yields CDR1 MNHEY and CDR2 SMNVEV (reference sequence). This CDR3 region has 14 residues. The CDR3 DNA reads TGTGCCAGCAGTTTAGGGACAGGGGGGAATGAAGCTTTCTTT. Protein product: CASSLGTGGNEAFF.

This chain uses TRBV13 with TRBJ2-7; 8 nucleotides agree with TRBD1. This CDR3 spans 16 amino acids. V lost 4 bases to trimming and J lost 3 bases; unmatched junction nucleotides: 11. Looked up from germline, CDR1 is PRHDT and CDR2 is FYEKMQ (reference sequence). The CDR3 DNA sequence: TGTGCCAGCAGCTCAACAGGACAGGGATTGGTCTACGAGCAGTACTTC. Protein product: CASSSTGQGLVYEQYF.